This is a list of T cell receptor beta chains from one sample in a study of T-cell reconstitution after alpha-beta-depleted transplantation in children. Via MiXCR, TCRdb re-called the PCR reads, giving one row per CDR3 protein. The sample lists about 980,000 distinct CDR3 sequences, around 30% occurring once. Sequences were derived from PBMCs, mostly from graft donor cells, sampled 360 days after TCRalphabeta/CD19-depleted stem cell transplant. These receptors all stem from a boy in the first two years of life who had a stem cell transplant for SCID, so the T cells may come from the graft donor. The CDR3 runs from the conserved cysteine through the conserved F or W. D genes are given only for firm matches. Clone size, where shown, is once, few, many, or a class for clones that have expanded.

size: many; V: TRBV5-1; J: TRBJ2-2; D: TRBD1; CDR3: CASSFQGAVGELFF; DNA: TGCGCCAGCAGCTTCCAGGGGGCTGTCGGGGAGCTGTTTTTT
size: -; V: TRBV6-1; J: TRBJ2-5; D: -; CDR3: CASRQGVETQYF; DNA: TGTGCCAGCAGACAGGGTGTGGAGACCCAGTACTTC
size: few; V: TRBV30; J: TRBJ2-1; D: TRBD1; CDR3: CAWRTQGQGRYNEQFF; DNA: TGTGCCTGGAGGACTCAAGGACAGGGCAGGTACAATGAGCAGTTCTTC
size: -; V: TRBV2; J: TRBJ2-2; D: -; CDR3: CASSEDRSRVAAGELFF; DNA: TGTGCCAGCAGTGAAGATCGGTCGAGGGTAGCGGCCGGGGAGCTGTTTTTT
size: -; V: TRBV12-3/TRBV12-4; J: TRBJ2-1; D: TRBD2; CDR3: CASSRDGGVQFF; DNA: TGTGCCAGCAGTCGGGACGGGGGGGTGCAGTTCTTC
size: -; V: TRBV4-1; J: TRBJ2-7; D: -; CDR3: CASSQGRTDTSYEQYF; DNA: TGCGCCAGCAGCCAAGGGCGGACGGACACGTCCTACGAGCAGTACTTC
size: -; V: TRBV6-2/TRBV6-3; J: TRBJ2-1; D: -; CDR3: CATMGRGGDEQFF; DNA: TGTGCCACCATGGGCAGGGGCGGCGATGAGCAGTTCTTC
size: few; V: TRBV28; J: TRBJ1-2; D: TRBD1; CDR3: CASRRKTGGVYGYTF; DNA: TGTGCCAGCAGGAGGAAAACAGGGGGCGTTTATGGCTACACCTTC
size: -; V: TRBV27; J: TRBJ1-1; D: -; CDR3: CASSLSLGESTEAFF; DNA: TGTGCCAGCAGTTTATCGCTGGGGGAGAGCACTGAAGCTTTCTTT
size: -; V: TRBV12-5; J: TRBJ2-1; D: -; CDR3: CASAPSGAEQFF; DNA: TGTGCTAGTGCCCCCTCGGGGGCAGAGCAGTTCTTC
size: few; V: TRBV18; J: TRBJ1-2; D: TRBD1; CDR3: CASSPGQGDHPPLVYGYTF; DNA: TGTGCCAGCTCACCGGGACAGGGGGACCATCCTCCTCTAGTTTATGGCTACACCTTC
size: -; V: TRBV5-6; J: TRBJ1-1; D: -; CDR3: CASRLGGTPTEAFF; DNA: TGTGCCAGCAGACTCGGGGGGACCCCGACTGAAGCTTTCTTT
size: -; V: TRBV19; J: TRBJ1-2; D: -; CDR3: CATRQRAPYGYTF; DNA: TGTGCCACAAGACAGCGCGCACCCTATGGCTACACCTTC